This TCR beta chain emerged from a study of shared clonotypes between healthy human individuals. Clones were read by immunoSEQ multiplex PCR, and TCRdb kept only the in-frame ones, dropping some. The sample has millions of clones; about 95% are singletons. Naive-designated CD8 cells lacked CD45RO, were positively enriched for CCR7, and omitted terminally differentiated effector memory CD45RA+ cells. From germline, CDR1 is SQVTM and CDR2 ANQGSEA. This CDR3 contains 14 residues. Trimming removed 4 bases from V and 6 bases from J; junction bases left unmatched: 11. This clonotype originated in a man aged 18 to 29 in good health. The rearrangement uses TRBV29-1 and TRBJ1-2, with TRBD1 identical over 7 bases. What was sequenced was naive CD8+ T cells sorted from blood. Written as DNA, the CDR3 is TGCAGCGTTGTTACAGGGGTAGTCGGAGATGGCTACACCTTC. This gives the protein CSVVTGVVGDGYTF.